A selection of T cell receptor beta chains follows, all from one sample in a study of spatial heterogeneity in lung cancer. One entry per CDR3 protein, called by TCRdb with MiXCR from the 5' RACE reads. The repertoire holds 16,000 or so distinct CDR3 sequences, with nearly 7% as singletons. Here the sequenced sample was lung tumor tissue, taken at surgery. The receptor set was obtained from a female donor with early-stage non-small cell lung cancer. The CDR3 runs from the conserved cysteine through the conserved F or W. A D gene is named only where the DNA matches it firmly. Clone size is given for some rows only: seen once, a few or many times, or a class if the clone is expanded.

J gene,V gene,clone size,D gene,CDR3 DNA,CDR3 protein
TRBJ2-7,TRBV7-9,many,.,TGTGCCAGCAGCTTAGAGGGTGCGGGGGACAAGGGGGAGCAGTACTTC,CASSLEGAGDKGEQYF
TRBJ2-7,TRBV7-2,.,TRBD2,TGTGCCAGCAGCCTTAGCGGGGGGGCCCCGAGGGAGCAGTACTTC,CASSLSGGAPREQYF
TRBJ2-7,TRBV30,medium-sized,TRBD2,TGTGCCTGGAGTGTATCCAGCGGGGCCTACGAGCAGTACTTC,CAWSVSSGAYEQYF
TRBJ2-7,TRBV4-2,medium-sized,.,TGTGCCAGCAGCCAAGTTCAGGGGGGCTCCTACGAGCAGTACTTC,CASSQVQGGSYEQYF
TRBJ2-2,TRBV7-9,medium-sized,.,TGTGCCAGCAGCGCGCAGAGTGGAACCGGGGAGCTGTTTTTT,CASSAQSGTGELFF
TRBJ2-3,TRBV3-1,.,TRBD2,TGTGCCAGCAGCCAAAACGCCCTCCTTGCGGGGGGGAATCGAGATACGCAGTATTTT,CASSQNALLAGGNRDTQYF
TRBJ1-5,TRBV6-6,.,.,TGTGCCAGCAGTTACTCGCCTGCAGTAGATCTCCAGCCCCAGCATTTT,CASSYSPAVDLQPQHF
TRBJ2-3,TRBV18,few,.,TGTGCCAGCTCACCCCTCGAGGGAGATACGCAGTATTTT,CASSPLEGDTQYF
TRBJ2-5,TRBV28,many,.,TGTGCCAGCAGGCCACAGGCCGCCCAAGAGACCCAGTACTTC,CASRPQAAQETQYF
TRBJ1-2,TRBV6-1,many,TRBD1,TGTGCCAGCAGATCCGGGACAGGGGTACTGGGCTACACCTTC,CASRSGTGVLGYTF
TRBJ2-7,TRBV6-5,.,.,TGTGCCAGCACTGACCACTACGAGCAGTACTTC,CASTDHYEQYF
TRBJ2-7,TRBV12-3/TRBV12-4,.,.,TGTGCCAGCAGTTTAGGGCAGAACTACGAGCAGTACTTC,CASSLGQNYEQYF
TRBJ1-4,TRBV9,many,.,TGTGCCAGCAGCGTAGCTATGGGGGGCCCCATCCTTTTGGCCTTT,CASSVAMGGPILLAF
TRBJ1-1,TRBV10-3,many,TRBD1,TGTGCCATCAGCGAGGACAGGGGTCAGGCTGAAGCTTTCTTT,CAISEDRGQAEAFF
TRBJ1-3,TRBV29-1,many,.,TGCAGCGTTGCGCTCCCTGGAAACACCATATATTTT,CSVALPGNTIYF
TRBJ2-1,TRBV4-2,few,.,TGTGCCAGCAGCTCGACTTCTCTCGATGAGCAGTTCTTC,CASSSTSLDEQFF
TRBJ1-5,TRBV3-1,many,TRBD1,TGTGCCAGCAGCCCCGGGACAGGGGGCCGGCCCCAGCATTTT,CASSPGTGGRPQHF
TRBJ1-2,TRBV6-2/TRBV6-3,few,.,TGTGCCAGCAGTTATTCTCGCCAGAGCCTTGGCTACACCTTC,CASSYSRQSLGYTF
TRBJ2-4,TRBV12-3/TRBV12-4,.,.,TGTGCCAGCAGTTCGGGGACCCCTAACATTCAGTACTTC,CASSSGTPNIQYF
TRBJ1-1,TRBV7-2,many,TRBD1,TGTGCCAGCAGCTTAGCTCAGGGGGGGACTGAAGCTTTCTTT,CASSLAQGGTEAFF
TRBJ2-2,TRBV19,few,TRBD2,TGTGCCAGAGCATATTACGGACTAGCGGGGGATTTACGACCAAACACCGGGGAGCTGTTTTTT,CARAYYGLAGDLRPNTGELFF
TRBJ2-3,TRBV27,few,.,TGTGCCAGCAGTTCCCAGGGGCGACCCACAGATACGCAGTATTTT,CASSSQGRPTDTQYF
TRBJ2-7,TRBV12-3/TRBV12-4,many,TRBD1,TGTGCCAGCAGTCCACGGACAGGGGACGAGCAGTACTTC,CASSPRTGDEQYF
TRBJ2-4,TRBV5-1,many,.,TGCGCCAGCAGCTTGTTTCCAGGGGACCCCAAAAACATTCAGTACTTC,CASSLFPGDPKNIQYF
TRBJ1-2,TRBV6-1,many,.,TGTGCCAGCAGTGAAGCCTTGGACACCTTC,CASSEALDTF
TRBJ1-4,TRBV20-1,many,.,TGCAGTGCTAGATCGGCAGGGGACGGTGAAAAACTGTTTTTT,CSARSAGDGEKLFF
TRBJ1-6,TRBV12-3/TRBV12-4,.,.,TGTGCCAGCAGTTCGTCGACAGGCGCCTACTCACCCCTCCACTTT,CASSSSTGAYSPLHF
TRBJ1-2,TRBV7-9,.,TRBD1,TGTGCCAGCAGCTTACCCCGTCGGGGAGGGGGCGTTGAAGGCTACACCTTC,CASSLPRRGGGVEGYTF
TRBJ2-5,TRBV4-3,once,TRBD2,TGCGCCAACAGCGATGGACTAGCGGTAGCCCAGTACTTC,CANSDGLAVAQYF
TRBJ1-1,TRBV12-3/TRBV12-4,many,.,TGTGCCAGCAGTTTATTAGAACGGGCGTCAGGGGCGGCTTTCTTT,CASSLLERASGAAFF
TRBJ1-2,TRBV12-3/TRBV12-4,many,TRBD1,TGTGCCAGCAGTCCCAGGACAGGGGGCTCCTATGGCTACACCTTC,CASSPRTGGSYGYTF
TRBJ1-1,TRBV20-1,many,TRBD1,TGCAGTGCTAGGTTGGCGGCAGGGGGCACTGAAGCTTTCTTT,CSARLAAGGTEAFF
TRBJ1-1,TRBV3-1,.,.,TGTGCCAGCAGCCCCAGCTTCGGGGGGGACACTGAAGCTTTCTTT,CASSPSFGGDTEAFF
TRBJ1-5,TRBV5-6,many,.,TGTGCCAGCAGCTCAACCGGCAGGGCCAATCAGCCCCAGCATTTT,CASSSTGRANQPQHF
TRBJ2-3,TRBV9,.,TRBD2,TGTGCCAGCAGCGTAGAGGGCGGGACTAGCTACACATATACGCAGTATTTT,CASSVEGGTSYTYTQYF
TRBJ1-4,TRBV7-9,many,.,TGTGCCAGCAGCCTAGGACAGTTTGCAACTAATGAAAAACTGTTTTTT,CASSLGQFATNEKLFF
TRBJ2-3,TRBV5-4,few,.,TGTGCCAGCAGCCAGGGACTGGGCACAGATACGCAGTATTTT,CASSQGLGTDTQYF
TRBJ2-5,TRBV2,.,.,TGTGCCAGCAGTGAAGAACAGTCTAAGACCCAGTACTTC,CASSEEQSKTQYF
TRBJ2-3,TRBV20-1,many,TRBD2,TGCAGTGCTAGATGGTCGCGGGGGGGAGGTACGCAGTATTTT,CSARWSRGGGTQYF
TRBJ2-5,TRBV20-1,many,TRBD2,TGCAGTGCTAGAGATCGGACTAGCGGGCAAGAGACCCAGTACTTC,CSARDRTSGQETQYF